This T cell receptor (beta chain) was identified during a study of T-cell memory formation after mild COVID-19. Study-level information: Largely donor-specific sequence clusters came from a couple of donors.

CDR3 length: 16 amino acids. Study observations and caveats: Day 15 to 85 contracting clones showed balanced CD4/CD8; later expanders leaned CD4+. Cross-reactive memory apparently joined, as some responding clones appeared in pre-infection memory. For contracting clones, CD4+ ones sat mainly in CM and EM, CD8+ in EMRA.

As to this clonotype: Antigen: not known.

TCRdb reprocessed the 5' RACE reads via MiXCR and lists one record per CDR3 protein. The sample consists of over 300,000 distinct CDR3 sequences, roughly 19% of them appearing once. J is TRBJ2-3 and V is TRBV1; the table assigns TRBD1, which was not confirmed against the DNA. TRBV1 is given as a pseudogene. This TCR was sampled from a man aged 18 to 29 who had mild COVID-19 (a few samples of this study predate the infection). Cell type and time point are not known. Sample: PBMCs or a T cell subset sorted from them (not recorded which). The DNA for the CDR3 is TGCACCAGCAGCACCCTGGACGGCCCTAGCACAGATACGCAGTATTTT. Translation gives CTSSTLDGPSTDTQYF.